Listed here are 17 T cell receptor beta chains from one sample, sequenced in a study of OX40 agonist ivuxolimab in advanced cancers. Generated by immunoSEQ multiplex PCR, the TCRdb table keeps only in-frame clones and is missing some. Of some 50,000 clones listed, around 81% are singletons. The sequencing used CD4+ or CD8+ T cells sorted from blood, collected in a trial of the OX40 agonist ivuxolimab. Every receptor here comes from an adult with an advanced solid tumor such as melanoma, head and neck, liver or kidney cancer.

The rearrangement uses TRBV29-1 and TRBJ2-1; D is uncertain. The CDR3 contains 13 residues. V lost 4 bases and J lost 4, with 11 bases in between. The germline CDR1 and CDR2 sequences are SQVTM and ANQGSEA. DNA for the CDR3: TGCAGCGTTGTGTCTCAGATATACAATGAGCAGTTCTTC. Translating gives CSVVSQIYNEQFF.

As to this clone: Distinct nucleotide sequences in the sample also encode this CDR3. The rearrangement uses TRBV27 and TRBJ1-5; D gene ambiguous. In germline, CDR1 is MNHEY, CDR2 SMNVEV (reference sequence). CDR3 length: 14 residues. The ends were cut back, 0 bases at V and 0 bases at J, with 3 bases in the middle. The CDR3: CASSLSNSNQPQHF. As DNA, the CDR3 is TGTGCCAGCAGTTTATCGAATAGCAATCAGCCCCAGCATTTT.

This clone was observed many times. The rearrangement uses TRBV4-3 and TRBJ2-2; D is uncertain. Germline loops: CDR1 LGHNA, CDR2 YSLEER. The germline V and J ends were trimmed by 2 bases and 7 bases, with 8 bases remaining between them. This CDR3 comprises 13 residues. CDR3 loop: CASSQSWVGELFF. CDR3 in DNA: TGCGCCAGCAGCCAATCGTGGGTCGGGGAGCTGTTTTTT.

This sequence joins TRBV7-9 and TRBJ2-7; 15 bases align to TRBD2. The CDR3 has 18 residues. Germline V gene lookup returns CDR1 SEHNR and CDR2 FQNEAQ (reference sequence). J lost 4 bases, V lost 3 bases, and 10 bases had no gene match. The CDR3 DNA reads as TGTGCCAGCAGCTTCGACCAAGAGGGACTAGCGGGAGGTTACGAGCAGTACTTC. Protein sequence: CASSFDQEGLAGGYEQYF.

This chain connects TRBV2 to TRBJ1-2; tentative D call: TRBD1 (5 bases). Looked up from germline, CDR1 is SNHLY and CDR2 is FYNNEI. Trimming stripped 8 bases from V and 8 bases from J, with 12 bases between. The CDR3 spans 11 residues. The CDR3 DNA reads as TGTGCCAGCTACGACGGGGGGGGCTACACCTTC. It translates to CASYDGGGYTF. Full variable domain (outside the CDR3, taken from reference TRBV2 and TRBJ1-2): EPEVTQTPSHQVTQMGQEVILRCVPISNHLYFYWYRQILGQKVEFLVSFYNNEISEKSEIFDDQFSVERPDGSNFTLKIRSTKLEDSAMYFCASYDGGGYTFGSGTRLTVV.

DNA for the CDR3: TGTGCCAGCAGACTTACTAGCTGGGCCGGCACAGATACGCAGTATTTT. It encodes CASRLTSWAGTDTQYF. This sequence joins TRBV6-6 and TRBJ2-3; possibly TRBD2 for D (6 bases). The CDR3 has 16 amino acids. Per germline, CDR1 MNHNY and CDR2 SVGAGI (reference sequence). V lost 6 bases to trimming and J lost 1 base, with 17 bases between them.

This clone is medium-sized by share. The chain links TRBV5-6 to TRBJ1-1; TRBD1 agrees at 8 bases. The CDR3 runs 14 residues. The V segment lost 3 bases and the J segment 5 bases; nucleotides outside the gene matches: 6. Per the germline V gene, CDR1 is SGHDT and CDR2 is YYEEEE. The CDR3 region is CASSWDRTGTEAFF. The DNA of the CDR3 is TGTGCCAGCAGCTGGGACAGGACGGGGACTGAAGCTTTCTTT.

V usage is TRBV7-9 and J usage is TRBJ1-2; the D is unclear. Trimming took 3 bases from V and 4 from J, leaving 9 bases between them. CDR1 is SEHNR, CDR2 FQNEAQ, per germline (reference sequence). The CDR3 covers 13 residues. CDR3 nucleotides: TGTGCCAGCAGCTTGAACAGCCTCTATGGCTACACCTTC. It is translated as CASSLNSLYGYTF.

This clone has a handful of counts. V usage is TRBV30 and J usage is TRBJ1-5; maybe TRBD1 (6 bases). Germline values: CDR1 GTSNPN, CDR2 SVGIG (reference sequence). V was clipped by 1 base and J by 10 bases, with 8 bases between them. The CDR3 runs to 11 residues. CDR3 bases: TGTGCCTGGAGTGATGGGGGCCCCCAGCATTTT. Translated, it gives CAWSDGGPQHF.

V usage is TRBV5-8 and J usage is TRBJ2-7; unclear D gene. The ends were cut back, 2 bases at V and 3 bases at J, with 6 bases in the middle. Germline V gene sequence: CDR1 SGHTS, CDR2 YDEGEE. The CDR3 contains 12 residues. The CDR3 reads CASSLQYYEQYV. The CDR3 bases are TGTGCCAGCAGCTTACAATACTACGAGCAGTACGTC.

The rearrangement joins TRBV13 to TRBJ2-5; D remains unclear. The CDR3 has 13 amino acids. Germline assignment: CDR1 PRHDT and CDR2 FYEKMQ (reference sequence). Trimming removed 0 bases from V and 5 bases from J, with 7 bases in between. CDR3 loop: CASSLGIFETQYF. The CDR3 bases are TGTGCCAGCAGCTTAGGTATATTTGAGACCCAGTACTTC.

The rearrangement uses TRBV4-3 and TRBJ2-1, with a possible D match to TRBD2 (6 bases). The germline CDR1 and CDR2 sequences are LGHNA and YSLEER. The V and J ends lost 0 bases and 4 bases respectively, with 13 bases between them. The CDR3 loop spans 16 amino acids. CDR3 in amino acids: CASSQDRDFQYNEQFF. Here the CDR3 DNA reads TGCGCCAGCAGCCAAGATAGGGACTTTCAATACAATGAGCAGTTCTTC.

Here the CDR3 reads CASSGGQATDYNEQFF. The CDR3 DNA reads TGTGCCAGTAGTGGGGGACAGGCGACAGACTACAATGAGCAGTTCTTC. This sequence joins TRBV19 and TRBJ2-1; 8 bases fit TRBD1. Per germline, CDR1 LNHDA and CDR2 SQIVND (reference sequence). Trimming removed 5 bases from V and 3 bases from J; junction bases left unmatched: 9. This CDR3 is 16 amino acids long.

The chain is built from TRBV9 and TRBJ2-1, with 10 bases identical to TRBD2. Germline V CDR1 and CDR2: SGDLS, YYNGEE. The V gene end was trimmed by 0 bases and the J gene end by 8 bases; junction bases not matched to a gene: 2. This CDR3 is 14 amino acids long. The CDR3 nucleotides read TGTGCCAGCAGCGTAGCTGGACTAGCGGATGAGCAGTTCTTC. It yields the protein CASSVAGLADEQFF. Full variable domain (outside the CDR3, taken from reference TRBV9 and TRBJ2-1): DSGVTQTPKHLITATGQRVTLRCSPRSGDLSVYWYQQSLDQGLQFLIQYYNGEERAKGNILERFSAQQFPDLHSELNLSSLELGDSALYFCASSVAGLADEQFFGPGTRLTVL.

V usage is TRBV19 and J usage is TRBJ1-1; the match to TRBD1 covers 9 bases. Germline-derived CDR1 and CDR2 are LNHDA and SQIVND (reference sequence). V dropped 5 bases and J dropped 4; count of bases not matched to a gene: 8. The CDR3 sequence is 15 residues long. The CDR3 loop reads CASSVRDRVSTEAFF. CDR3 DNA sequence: TGTGCCAGTAGTGTCCGGGACAGGGTCTCCACTGAAGCTTTCTTT.

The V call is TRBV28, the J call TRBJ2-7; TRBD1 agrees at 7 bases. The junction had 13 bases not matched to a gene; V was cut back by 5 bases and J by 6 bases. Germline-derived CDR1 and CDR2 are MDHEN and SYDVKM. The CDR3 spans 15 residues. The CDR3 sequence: CASSHGDSEYGEQYF. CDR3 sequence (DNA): TGTGCCAGCAGTCACGGGGACAGCGAATACGGCGAGCAGTACTTC.

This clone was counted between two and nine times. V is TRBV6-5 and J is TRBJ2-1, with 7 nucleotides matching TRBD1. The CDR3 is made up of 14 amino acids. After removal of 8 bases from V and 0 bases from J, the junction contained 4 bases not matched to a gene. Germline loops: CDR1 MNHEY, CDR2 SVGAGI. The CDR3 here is CASQDRDSYNEQFF. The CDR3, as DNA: TGTGCCAGCCAAGACAGGGACTCCTACAATGAGCAGTTCTTC.